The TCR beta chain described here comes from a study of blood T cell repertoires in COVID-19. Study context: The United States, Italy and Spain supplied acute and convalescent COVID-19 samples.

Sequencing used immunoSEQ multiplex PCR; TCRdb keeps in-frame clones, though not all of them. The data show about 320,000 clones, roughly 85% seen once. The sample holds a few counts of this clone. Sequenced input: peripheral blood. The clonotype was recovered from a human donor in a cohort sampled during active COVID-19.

The CDR3 protein is CASSQDQGYEQYF. In nucleotides, the CDR3 is TGTGCCAGCAGCCAAGATCAGGGTTACGAGCAGTACTTC. The chain employs TRBV3-1 (or the pseudogene TRBV3-2) and TRBJ2-7; perhaps TRBD1 as D (5 bases). In germline, CDR1 is LGHDT, CDR2 YNNKEL (reference sequence). The V end was cut by 0 bases, the J end by 4 bases, with 7 bases between. The CDR3 loop spans 13 amino acids.